This TCR beta chain was sequenced in a study of regulatory T cells in long-lasting Graves disease. Time point defined: newly diagnosed GD, antithyroid drugs for less than 3 months. Extracted PBMC RNA gave rise to the TCR library. V was clipped by 5 bases and J by 4 bases, with 16 bases between them. The CDR3 has 14 amino acids. Germline CDR1 reads SGHRS; CDR2 reads YFSETQ. Arm-PCR of CDR3 regions and iRepertoire HTBI primers were the basis on which TCR beta libraries were built. The authors' processing: Looking across samples, the authors found under 75 TRBV and some 13 TRBJ segments. Via MiXCR, TCRdb re-called the multiplex PCR reads, giving one row per CDR3 protein. TCRdb, rather than the study authors, made the V and J calls. The sample yields some 500,000 distinct CDR3 sequences, roughly 12% seen once. Study-wide points: Relative to new patients (approximately 1,000), persistent patients exhibited greater sharing of public clonotypes (approximately 3,000).

This clonotype was recorded many times. Its antigen remains unknown. A further study also used this sample, focusing on T cells in Graves' hyperthyroidism and ophthalmopathy.

The chain is built from TRBV5-1 and TRBJ2-7, with D perhaps being TRBD1 or TRBD2 (6 bases each). The receptor was isolated from a man aged 25 to 40 with Graves disease. The specimen comprised peripheral blood mononuclear cells (PBMCs), sampled at new diagnosis, from a patient treated with antithyroid drugs. This chain's CDR3 is CASRLGPGAYEQYF. CDR3 DNA sequence: TGCGCCAGCAGACTCGGACCGGGGGCTTACGAGCAGTACTTC. Combining the CDR3 with reference TRBV5-1 and TRBJ2-7 gives the whole variable domain KAGVTQTPRYLIKTRGQQVTLSCSPISGHRSVSWYQQTPGQGLQFLFEYFSETQRNKGNFPGRFSGRQFSNSRSEMNVSTLELGDSALYLCASRLGPGAYEQYFGPGTRLTVT.